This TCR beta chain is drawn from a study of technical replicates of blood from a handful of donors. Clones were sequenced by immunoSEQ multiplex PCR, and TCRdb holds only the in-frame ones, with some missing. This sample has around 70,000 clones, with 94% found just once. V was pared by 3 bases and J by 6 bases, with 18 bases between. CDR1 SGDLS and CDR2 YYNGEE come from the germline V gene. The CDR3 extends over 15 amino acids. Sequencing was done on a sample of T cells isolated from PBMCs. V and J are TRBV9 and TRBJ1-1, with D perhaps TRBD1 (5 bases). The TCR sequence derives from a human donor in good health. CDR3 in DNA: TGTGCCAGCAGCGCCCAGGGTGGTGGTGAATCTGAAGCTTTCTTT. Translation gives CASSAQGGGESEAFF.